A single sample is the source of the 4 T cell receptor beta chains below, sequenced in a study of CD8 T cells in Susac syndrome. Random hexamers primed reverse transcription of about 0.45 to 1 ug RNA. TCRdb independently ran MiXCR on the immunoSEQ multiplex PCR reads; one entry per CDR3 protein. The table lists some 170,000 distinct CDR3 sequences, 90% to 95% of them singletons, with around 0.13% in the top ten. Material for sequencing was CD4+ T cells from PBMCs. All receptors derive from a human donor in good health.

This chain links TRBV5-1 with TRBJ1-1, with D perhaps TRBD1 (6 bases). The CDR3 is made up of 15 amino acids. Germline V lookup: CDR1 SGHRS, CDR2 YFSETQ. With 3 bases removed from V and 4 bases from J, the gap between germline ends came to 16 bases. DNA for the CDR3: TGCGCCAGCAGCTCCGCGACAGGTAGGGGCACTGAAGCTTTCTTT. Amino acid sequence: CASSSATGRGTEAFF.

V usage is TRBV5-4 and J usage is TRBJ1-2, with TRBD1 matching over 8 bases. Germline V gene sequence: CDR1 SGHNT, CDR2 YYREEE (reference sequence). V was pared by 4 bases and J by 8 bases, with 10 bases of the junction left unmatched. CDR3 length: 14 amino acids. This CDR3 is CASSPDRVQRGYTF. CDR3 sequence (DNA): TGTGCCAGCAGCCCGGACAGGGTTCAAAGAGGCTACACCTTC.

This sequence joins TRBV7-7 and TRBJ2-1; TRBD1 is a possible D gene (5 bases). Trimming took 5 bases from V and 10 from J, leaving 15 bases between them. The CDR3 has 13 residues. From germline, CDR1 is SSHAT and CDR2 FNYEAQ (reference sequence). The CDR3 nucleotides are TGTGCCAGCAGCCCACAGGACCTGGGAGAGCAGTTCTTC. Translated, it gives CASSPQDLGEQFF.

This chain joins TRBV9 and TRBJ2-2, with no clear D. The germline CDR1 and CDR2 sequences are SGDLS and YYNGEE. CDR3 size: 15 residues. Trimming removed 0 bases from V and 4 bases from J, with 10 bases in between. The CDR3 DNA is TGTGCCAGCAGCGTAGGACGCCCGGGCACCGGGGAGCTGTTTTTT. Its translation: CASSVGRPGTGELFF.